One and the same sample provided the 30 T cell receptor beta chains below, sequenced in a study of blood T cell repertoires in COVID-19. TCRdb's copy holds only in-frame clones and misses some; the assay was immunoSEQ multiplex PCR. This sample carries more than 140,000 clones, about 80% of them seen once, and the ten largest clones take 1.6%. Material: peripheral blood. Receptor source: a human donor in a cohort sampled during active COVID-19.

This chain connects TRBV7-2 to TRBJ1-5; a weak D match, TRBD1 (6 bases). This CDR3 has 15 amino acids. The V and J ends lost 5 bases and 0 bases respectively, with 11 bases between them. Germline CDR1 and CDR2: SGHTA and FQGNSA. The CDR3 DNA reads TGTGCCAGCAGCCTCGGACAGAATAGCAATCAGCCCCAGCATTTT. Protein: CASSLGQNSNQPQHF.

V is TRBV9 and J is TRBJ2-3, with no clear D. V was trimmed by 2 bases and J by 4 bases, leaving 5 bases between them. The CDR3 contains 12 residues. Germline CDR1 SGDLS, CDR2 YYNGEE. CDR3 loop: CASSVRADTQYF. CDR3 sequence (DNA): TGTGCCAGCAGCGTGAGAGCAGATACGCAGTATTTT.

V and J are TRBV27 and TRBJ2-1, with unresolved D. The germline V and J ends were trimmed by 7 bases and 0 bases, with 13 bases remaining between them. The CDR3 loop spans 15 amino acids. Germline values: CDR1 MNHEY, CDR2 SMNVEV (reference sequence). The CDR3 DNA is TGTGCCAGCACCAGTAGCTGGAGCTCCTACAATGAGCAGTTCTTC. It is translated as CASTSSWSSYNEQFF.

This chain connects TRBV6-2 or TRBV6-3 to TRBJ1-5; no definite D call. Germline V gene lookup returns CDR1 MNHEY and CDR2 SVGEGT. The CDR3 extends over 14 amino acids. The V end was cut by 2 bases, the J end by 6 bases, with 11 bases between. As DNA, the CDR3 is TGTGCCAGCAGTTACCACAAGGGAGGTCAGCCCCAGCATTTT. Translated, it gives CASSYHKGGQPQHF.

In nucleotides, the CDR3 is TGTGCCAGCAGTTCTCCGGGACAGGGAATCCACGAGCAGTACTTC. Protein sequence: CASSSPGQGIHEQYF. This rearrangement joins TRBV6-5 to TRBJ2-7; 9 bases match TRBD1. Trimming at V came to 4 bases and at J to 5 bases, leaving 9 bases not matched to a gene. Germline values: CDR1 MNHEY, CDR2 SVGAGI. The CDR3 runs to 15 residues.

The rearrangement joins TRBV3-1 (or the pseudogene TRBV3-2) to TRBJ2-7, with 9 positions matching TRBD2. The germline V gene has CDR1 LGHDT and CDR2 YNNKEL (reference sequence). This CDR3 spans 15 amino acids. Trimming at V came to 4 bases and at J to 3 bases, leaving 7 bases not matched to a gene. This chain's CDR3 is CASSRGSGGGYEQYF. The CDR3 bases are TGTGCCAGCAGCCGGGGTAGCGGGGGCGGCTACGAGCAGTACTTC.

The chain employs TRBV18 and TRBJ1-1; D may be TRBD1 (6 bases). The CDR3 has 12 residues. Trimming shortened V by 3 bases and J by 11 bases, and 13 bases separated the two germline ends. The V gene's germline CDR1 is KGHSH and CDR2 LQKENI. The CDR3 sequence is CASSPLQGRAFF. CDR3 nucleotide sequence: TGTGCCAGCTCACCCTTACAGGGTCGCGCTTTCTTT.

The rearrangement uses TRBV5-1 and TRBJ2-3; 15 nucleotides agree with TRBD2. Per germline, CDR1 SGHRS and CDR2 YFSETQ. With 1 base clipped from V and 2 bases from J, the junction kept 8 bases outside the gene matches. The CDR3 contains 19 residues. As DNA, the CDR3 is TGCGCCAGCAGCTTGTACGGACTAGCGGGAGGGATTTACACAGATACGCAGTATTTT. It translates to CASSLYGLAGGIYTDTQYF. Full variable domain (rest looked up from reference TRBV5-1 and TRBJ2-3): KAGVTQTPRYLIKTRGQQVTLSCSPISGHRSVSWYQQTPGQGLQFLFEYFSETQRNKGNFPGRFSGRQFSNSRSEMNVSTLELGDSALYLCASSLYGLAGGIYTDTQYFGPGTRLTVL.

The chain joins TRBV6-5 to TRBJ1-3; 7 bases map to TRBD1. Germline CDR1 MNHEY, CDR2 SVGAGI. Unmatched junction bases numbered 5, after V lost 5 bases and J lost 4 bases. CDR3 size: 14 residues. The CDR3 protein is CASSRTGQGNTIYF. The CDR3 DNA is TGTGCCAGCAGTCGGACAGGCCAAGGAAACACCATATATTTT.

The CDR3 DNA follows: TGCGCCAGCAGCTTGGGTCGGGACACTGAAGCTTTCTTT. This codes for CASSLGRDTEAFF. This chain connects TRBV5-1 to TRBJ1-1; D is ambiguous. The germline V gene encodes CDR1 SGHRS and CDR2 YFSETQ. The CDR3 is made up of 13 amino acids. V gave up 0 bases and J gave up 3 bases, with 6 bases separating them.

The chain uses TRBV7-2 and TRBJ1-2; D uncertain. Trimming took 5 bases from V and 1 from J, leaving 11 bases between them. Germline loops: CDR1 SGHTA, CDR2 FQGNSA. The CDR3 sequence is 14 residues long. The CDR3 DNA follows: TGTGCCAGCAGCCTCTCGACAAATAACTATGGCTACACCTTC. Translating gives CASSLSTNNYGYTF. Full variable domain (missing parts from reference TRBV7-2 and TRBJ1-2): GAGVSQSPSNKVTEKGKDVELRCDPISGHTALYWYRQSLGQGLEFLIYFQGNSAPDKSGLPSDRFSAERTGGSVSTLTIQRTQQEDSAVYLCASSLSTNNYGYTFGSGTRLTVV.

This sequence joins TRBV12-5 and TRBJ2-1; weak D call: TRBD2 (5 bases). V was trimmed by 5 bases and J by 5 bases, leaving 10 bases between them. The germline gives CDR1 LGHNT, CDR2 FRNRAP. The CDR3 covers 13 residues. Written as DNA, the CDR3 is TGTGCTAGTGGTCCGAGGACTGACAATGAGCAGTTCTTC. This encodes CASGPRTDNEQFF.

The gene calls are TRBV6-2 or TRBV6-3 and TRBJ1-2, with D tentatively TRBD1 (5 bases). V lost 8 bases, J lost 8 bases, and 30 bases lay in between. This CDR3 spans 17 amino acids. The germline CDR1 and CDR2 sequences are MNHEY and SVGEGT. DNA for the CDR3: TGTGCCAGCGGCCTTAGGGAGCGGGGGTGGGGACTATTGGGCTACACCTTC. It is translated as CASGLRERGWGLLGYTF.

The chain has TRBV2 and TRBJ1-1; D is possibly TRBD1 (5 bases). The CDR3 length is 12 residues. Germline V gives CDR1 SNHLY, CDR2 FYNNEI. Trimming pared 4 bases from V and 10 bases from J, leaving 13 bases between. CDR3 region: CASSGDRSGAFF. In nucleotides, the CDR3 is TGTGCCAGCAGTGGAGACAGATCGGGAGCTTTCTTT.

The chain couples TRBV24-1 to TRBJ2-5; D is possibly TRBD1 (6 bases). V lost 4 bases to trimming and J lost 4 bases, with 12 bases between them. CDR3 length equals 14 residues. Germline CDR1 KGHDR, CDR2 SFDVKD. The CDR3 nucleotides read TGTGCCACCAGTGACTCCGCCAGGGGAGAGACCCAGTACTTC. Its protein is CATSDSARGETQYF.

The chain joins TRBV19 to TRBJ1-1, with 9 nucleotides matching TRBD1. CDR1 is LNHDA, CDR2 SQIVND, per germline (reference sequence). The CDR3 totals 16 residues. Losses at the gene ends were 4 bases for V and 0 bases for J; bases not matched to a gene: 6. CDR3 sequence: CASSRRTGVLNTEAFF. In DNA, the CDR3 is TGTGCCAGTAGTAGAAGGACAGGGGTTTTGAACACTGAAGCTTTCTTT. Variable domain in full (rest from reference TRBV19 and TRBJ1-1): DGGITQSPKYLFRKEGQNVTLSCEQNLNHDAMYWYRQDPGQGLRLIYYSQIVNDFQKGDIAEGYSVSREKKESFPLTVTSAQKNPTAFYLCASSRRTGVLNTEAFFGQGTRLTVV.

The chain combines TRBV4-2 with TRBJ2-1; 12 positions agree with TRBD1. This CDR3 contains 18 residues. The V segment lost 1 base and the J segment 6 bases; nucleotides outside the gene matches: 10. CDR1 LGHNA and CDR2 YNFKEQ come from the germline V gene. Here the CDR3 reads CASSQVRFGTGGLNEQFF. The DNA of the CDR3 is TGTGCCAGCAGCCAAGTCAGGTTCGGGACAGGGGGCCTCAATGAGCAGTTCTTC.

The chain carries TRBV28 and TRBJ1-1; perhaps TRBD1 as D (6 bases). Trimming took 7 bases from V and 1 from J, leaving 16 bases between them. The CDR3 extends over 15 amino acids. The germline CDR1 and CDR2 sequences are MDHEN and SYDVKM. In DNA, the CDR3 is TGTGCCAGCACCCCCTGGGGGCTTTCGAACACTGAAGCTTTCTTT. Protein product: CASTPWGLSNTEAFF.

This sequence joins TRBV27 and TRBJ2-3, with D perhaps matching TRBD2 (6 bases). The CDR3 is 13 residues long. Per germline, CDR1 MNHEY and CDR2 SMNVEV (reference sequence). V lost 3 bases and J lost 7, with 11 bases in between. CDR3 residues: CASSLWRANTQYF. CDR3 DNA: TGTGCCAGCAGTTTGTGGAGGGCGAATACGCAGTATTTT.

The chain couples TRBV18 to TRBJ2-5; 12 bases are a match to TRBD2. The CDR3 sequence is 16 residues long. Germline CDR1 and CDR2: KGHSH and LQKENI. The junction had 5 bases not matched to a gene; V was cut back by 3 bases and J by 3 bases. DNA of the CDR3: TGTGCCAGCTCACCCCTAGCGGGAGGGAAGGAAGAGACCCAGTACTTC. It codes for CASSPLAGGKEETQYF.

The chain joins TRBV2 to TRBJ2-4; 8 bases map to TRBD1. The V and J ends lost 6 bases and 0 bases, in that order; junction bases with no gene match: 7. Germline V gene data show CDR1 as SNHLY and CDR2 as FYNNEI. This CDR3 has 16 residues. The CDR3 protein is CASSQPTGEAKNIQYF. CDR3 sequence (DNA): TGTGCCAGCAGCCAACCGACAGGGGAAGCCAAAAACATTCAGTACTTC.

This chain connects TRBV28 to TRBJ2-2; the match to TRBD2 covers 11 bases. The junction had 12 bases not matched to a gene; V was cut back by 4 bases and J by 5 bases. This CDR3 comprises 18 residues. The germline V gene has CDR1 MDHEN and CDR2 SYDVKM. The CDR3 DNA is TGTGCCAGCAGTTCGCCGACTAGCGGGAATCCGATTACCGGGGAGCTGTTTTTT. Amino acid sequence: CASSSPTSGNPITGELFF.

V gene TRBV27 combines with J gene TRBJ2-7; 8 nucleotides line up with TRBD1. Germline V lookup: CDR1 MNHEY, CDR2 SMNVEV (reference sequence). Trimming at V came to 5 bases and at J to 3 bases, leaving 6 bases not matched to a gene. CDR3 length: 14 residues. Written as DNA, the CDR3 is TGTGCCAGCAGTCGATGGGACAGGCACTACGAGCAGTACTTC. Its protein product is CASSRWDRHYEQYF.

This chain uses TRBV11-2 with TRBJ2-3; 8 nucleotides agree with TRBD1. J was trimmed by 4 bases and V by 0 bases; bases with no gene match: 6. The CDR3 is 16 amino acids. The germline gives CDR1 SGHAT, CDR2 FQNNGV. The CDR3 DNA sequence: TGTGCCAGCAGCTTAGATAGGCAGGGGGCCGCAGATACGCAGTATTTT. Its translation: CASSLDRQGAADTQYF.

This clone was seen a single time. J is TRBJ2-5 and V is TRBV9; a weak D match, TRBD2 (5 bases). V was trimmed by 3 bases and J by 0 bases, leaving 15 bases between them. The CDR3 has 16 amino acids. Germline CDR1 SGDLS, CDR2 YYNGEE. CDR3 in DNA: TGTGCCAGCAGCGGGGGAGCGGCCCCGTACCAAGAGACCCAGTACTTC. As protein: CASSGGAAPYQETQYF. Complete variable domain (other parts from reference TRBV9 and TRBJ2-5): DSGVTQTPKHLITATGQRVTLRCSPRSGDLSVYWYQQSLDQGLQFLIQYYNGEERAKGNILERFSAQQFPDLHSELNLSSLELGDSALYFCASSGGAAPYQETQYFGPGTRLLVL.

In DNA form, the CDR3 reads TGTGCCAGCAGTGTTCGGACTAGCGGGAGAAACAATGAGCAGTTCTTC. Residues: CASSVRTSGRNNEQFF. V is TRBV2 and J is TRBJ2-1; TRBD2 aligns across 13 bases. The germline gives CDR1 SNHLY, CDR2 FYNNEI. This CDR3 has 16 amino acids. The ends lost 4 bases at V and 5 bases at J; junction bases unmatched: 5.

This rearrangement joins TRBV5-4 to TRBJ1-2, with TRBD1 as a possible D gene (6 bases). The V end lost 0 bases, the J end lost 5 bases, and 11 bases lay between the germline ends. The V gene's germline CDR1 is SGHNT and CDR2 YYREEE (reference sequence). This CDR3 contains 14 residues. The CDR3 spells CASSLDRVGYGYTF. The CDR3 coding sequence is TGTGCCAGCAGCTTGGACAGGGTGGGATATGGCTACACCTTC.

The chain recombines TRBV9 with TRBJ2-1; D is possibly TRBD1 (6 bases). V was shortened by 0 bases and J by 10 bases, with 17 bases between the two germline ends. This CDR3 is built from 15 residues. In germline, CDR1 is SGDLS, CDR2 YYNGEE. The CDR3 spells CASSVVDRADREQFF. CDR3 in DNA: TGTGCCAGCAGCGTAGTCGATAGGGCTGACAGGGAGCAGTTCTTC.

This clone has only one observation. The chain uses TRBV3-1 (or the pseudogene TRBV3-2) and TRBJ2-3; TRBD2 might be the D (6 bases). The ends were cut back, 4 bases at V and 1 base at J, with 15 bases in the middle. CDR1 and CDR2 from the germline V gene are LGHDT and YNNKEL (reference sequence). The CDR3 loop spans 16 amino acids. The CDR3 sequence: CASSRDWIPGTDTQYF. Here the CDR3 DNA reads TGTGCCAGCAGCCGGGACTGGATTCCTGGCACAGATACGCAGTATTTT.

This clone came up a few times. The rearrangement links TRBV19 to TRBJ2-1; D unresolved. V was pared by 5 bases and J by 10 bases, with 9 bases between. CDR3 length: 11 residues. Germline V gene sequence: CDR1 LNHDA, CDR2 SQIVND (reference sequence). This CDR3 reads CASSGLLEQFF. CDR3 nucleotide sequence: TGTGCCAGTAGTGGGCTCCTCGAGCAGTTCTTC. Supplemented by reference TRBV19 and TRBJ2-1, the full variable domain reads DGGITQSPKYLFRKEGQNVTLSCEQNLNHDAMYWYRQDPGQGLRLIYYSQIVNDFQKGDIAEGYSVSREKKESFPLTVTSAQKNPTAFYLCASSGLLEQFFGPGTRLTVL.